A single sample is the source of the 10 T cell receptor beta chains below, sequenced in a study of tumor and adjacent non-tumor tissue in lung cancer. TCRbeta libraries were built with three rounds of nested PCR, modified from ARM-PCR. TCRdb itself ran the multiplex PCR reads through MiXCR, one entry per CDR3 protein. The sample shows more than 55,000 distinct CDR3 sequences, over 60% of them seen only once. RNA was extracted from bulk tissue without any cell sorting. Distant lung tissue was collected more than 3 cm away from the tumor edge. What was sequenced was distant non-tumor lung tissue. The receptors here all came from a man between 65 and 85 years old with non-small cell lung cancer.

In its sample, this clonotype was seen a few times. This sequence joins TRBV28 and TRBJ2-7, with 9 bases aligning to TRBD1. The CDR3 has 15 residues. J was trimmed by 2 bases and V by 5 bases; bases with no gene match: 7. Germline lookup yields CDR1 MDHEN and CDR2 SYDVKM. The CDR3, as DNA: TGTGCCAGCAGTACCCGGGACAGGGCCACCTACGAGCAGTACTTC. Amino acids: CASSTRDRATYEQYF.

The J gene is TRBJ1-2, the V gene TRBV11-2; D unclear. V gave up 6 bases and J gave up 10 bases, with 21 bases separating them. The CDR3 covers 14 residues. Looked up from germline, CDR1 is SGHAT and CDR2 is FQNNGV. CDR3 residues: CASSSYMGHGDYTF. The CDR3 nucleotides read TGTGCCAGCAGTTCTTACATGGGCCATGGCGACTACACCTTC.

In its sample, this clonotype was seen a few times. This chain connects TRBV28 to TRBJ2-1, with D tentatively TRBD1 or TRBD2 (5 bases each). Trimming took 8 bases from V and 5 from J, leaving 19 bases between them. The CDR3 is 15 residues long. CDR1 is MDHEN, CDR2 SYDVKM, per germline. The CDR3 DNA sequence: TGTGCCAGCGGATCTGGACGGGGCCCACACAATGAGCAGTTCTTC. Its translation is CASGSGRGPHNEQFF.

Of note for this clonotype: A read error may produce the germline difference seen at one junction end. The rearrangement links TRBV11-2 to TRBJ2-2, with 7 bases that match TRBD1. The CDR3 is made up of 16 amino acids. Germline V gene sequence: CDR1 SGHAT, CDR2 FQNNGV. Here the CDR3 DNA reads TGCGCCAGCAGCCTACAGGGGACGTTGTTCGCCGGGGAGCTGATCTTT. Its protein is CASSLQGTLFAGELIF.

V usage is TRBV2 and J usage is TRBJ2-1; a possible D gene is TRBD2 (5 bases). Per the germline V gene, CDR1 is SNHLY and CDR2 is FYNNEI. Trimming cost V 3 bases and J 10 bases, with 7 bases left between them. The CDR3 spans 11 residues. The CDR3 DNA is TGTGCCAGCAGTGAGGGCGGGGAGCAGTTCTTC. It translates to CASSEGGEQFF.

V gene TRBV11-1 combines with J gene TRBJ2-5; 13 bases are a match to TRBD2. From germline, CDR1 is SGHAT and CDR2 FQDESV (reference sequence). Trimming removed 7 bases from V and 4 bases from J; junction bases left unmatched: 15. This CDR3 has 18 residues. The CDR3: CASTQIIGLAGALETQYF. The CDR3 DNA reads TGTGCCAGCACCCAGATTATCGGACTAGCGGGGGCCCTAGAGACCCAGTACTTC. The full variable domain, completed using reference TRBV11-1 and TRBJ2-5, is EAEVAQSPRYKITEKSQAVAFWCDPISGHATLYWYRQILGQGPELLVQFQDESVVDDSQLPKDRFSAERLKGVDSTLKIQPAELGDSAMYLCASTQIIGLAGALETQYFGPGTRLLVL.

Worth noting for this clonotype: At one end the junction does not follow the germline gene, possibly because of a read error. The rearrangement links TRBV11-2 to TRBJ1-6; D uncertain. From germline, CDR1 is SGHAT and CDR2 FQNNGV. The CDR3 runs to 14 residues. The CDR3 nucleotides are TGTGCAGGCAGTTTGGCACTTAATAATTCGCCCCTCCACTTT. Encoded protein: CAGSLALNNSPLHF.

This clonotype came up many times. The V and J genes are TRBV29-1 and TRBJ2-5; weak D call: TRBD1 (6 bases). The CDR3 is 12 amino acids. The V gene's germline CDR1 is SQVTM and CDR2 ANQGSEA. The ends were cut back, 7 bases at V and 5 bases at J, with 14 bases in the middle. The DNA for the CDR3 is TGCAGCGCCCTCAGGGGCCGGGAGACCCAGTACTTC. Translating gives CSALRGRETQYF. Supplemented by reference TRBV29-1 and TRBJ2-5, the full variable domain reads SAVISQKPSRDICQRGTSLTIQCQVDSQVTMMFWYRQQPGQSLTLIATANQGSEATYESGFVIDKFPISRPNLTFSTLTVSNMSPEDSSIYLCSALRGRETQYFGPGTRLLVL.

With respect to this clonotype: One junction end does not reproduce the germline sequence, and a read error may be involved. The V gene is TRBV11-2, the J gene TRBJ2-3; D possibly corresponds to TRBD1 (5 bases). The CDR3 extends over 15 amino acids. Germline V lookup: CDR1 SGHAT, CDR2 FQNNGV. CDR3 in DNA: TGTGCCAGCAGCTCAGAAGGGGTCCCCACAGATACGCACTATTTT. It specifies CASSSEGVPTDTHYF.

On this clonotype: A much larger clone lies a single base off, so this may be a read error. CDR3 DNA sequence: TGTGCCAGCAGTTCTTGGCCGACAGGCGACCCTGGGGCCAACGTCCTGACTTTC. This encodes CASSSWPTGDPGANVLTF. The chain combines TRBV6-5 with TRBJ2-6; possibly TRBD1 for D (6 bases). Germline V gene sequence: CDR1 MNHEY, CDR2 SVGAGI. The ends were cut back, 4 bases at V and 2 bases at J, with 18 bases in the middle. The CDR3 extends over 18 amino acids.